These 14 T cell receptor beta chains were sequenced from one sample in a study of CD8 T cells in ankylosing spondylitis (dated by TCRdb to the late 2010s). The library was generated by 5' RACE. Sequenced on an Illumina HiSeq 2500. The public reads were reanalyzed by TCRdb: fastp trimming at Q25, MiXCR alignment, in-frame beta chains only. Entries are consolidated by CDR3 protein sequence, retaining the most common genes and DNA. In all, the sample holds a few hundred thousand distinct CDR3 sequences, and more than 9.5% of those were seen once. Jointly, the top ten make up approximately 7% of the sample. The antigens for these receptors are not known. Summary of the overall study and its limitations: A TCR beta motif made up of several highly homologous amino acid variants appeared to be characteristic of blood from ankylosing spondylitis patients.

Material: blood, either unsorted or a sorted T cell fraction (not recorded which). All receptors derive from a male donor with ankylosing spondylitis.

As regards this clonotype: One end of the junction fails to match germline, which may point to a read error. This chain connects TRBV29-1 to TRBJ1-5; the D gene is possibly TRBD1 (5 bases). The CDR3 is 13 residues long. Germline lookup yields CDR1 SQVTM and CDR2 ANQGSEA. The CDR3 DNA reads TGCAACGTTCTTGGGGCCCAAAATCAGCCCCAGCATTTT. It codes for CNVLGAQNQPQHF.

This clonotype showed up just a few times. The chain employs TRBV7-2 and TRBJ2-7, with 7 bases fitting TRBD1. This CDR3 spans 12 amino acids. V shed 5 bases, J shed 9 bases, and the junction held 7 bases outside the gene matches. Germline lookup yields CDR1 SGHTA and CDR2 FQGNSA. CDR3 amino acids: CASSLGGGGQYF. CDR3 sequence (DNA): TGTGCCAGCAGCCTAGGGGGCGGCGGGCAGTACTTC.

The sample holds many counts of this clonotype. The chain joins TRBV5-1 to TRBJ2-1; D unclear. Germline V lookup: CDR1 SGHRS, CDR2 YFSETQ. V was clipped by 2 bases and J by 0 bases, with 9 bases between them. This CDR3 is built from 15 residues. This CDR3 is CASSFDPSSYNEQFF. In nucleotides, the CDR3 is TGCGCCAGCAGCTTCGACCCCAGCTCCTACAATGAGCAGTTCTTC.

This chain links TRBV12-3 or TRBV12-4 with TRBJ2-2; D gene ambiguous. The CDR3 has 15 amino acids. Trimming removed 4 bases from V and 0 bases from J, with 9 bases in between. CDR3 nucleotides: TGTGCCAGCAGTTCACCGTCGGCGAACACCGGGGAGCTGTTTTTT. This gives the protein CASSSPSANTGELFF.

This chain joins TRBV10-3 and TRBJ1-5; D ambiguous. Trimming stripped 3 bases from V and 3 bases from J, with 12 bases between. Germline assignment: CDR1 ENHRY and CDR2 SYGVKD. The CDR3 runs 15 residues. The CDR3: CAISEGSTNNQPQHF. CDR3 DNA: TGTGCCATCAGTGAAGGCAGCACGAACAATCAGCCCCAGCATTTT.

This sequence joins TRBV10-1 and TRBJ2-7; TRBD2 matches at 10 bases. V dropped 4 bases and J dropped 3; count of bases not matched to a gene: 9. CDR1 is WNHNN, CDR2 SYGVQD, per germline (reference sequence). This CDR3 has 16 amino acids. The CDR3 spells CASSATPSGSIYEQYV. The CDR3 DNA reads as TGCGCCAGCAGTGCCACCCCTAGCGGGAGTATCTACGAGCAGTACGTC.

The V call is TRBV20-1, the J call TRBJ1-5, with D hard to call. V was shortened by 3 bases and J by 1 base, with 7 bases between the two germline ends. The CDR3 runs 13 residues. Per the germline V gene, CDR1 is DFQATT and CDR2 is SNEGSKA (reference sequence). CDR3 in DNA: TGCAGTGCTAGTAGGAGAAGCAATCAGCCCCAGCATTTT. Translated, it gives CSASRRSNQPQHF.

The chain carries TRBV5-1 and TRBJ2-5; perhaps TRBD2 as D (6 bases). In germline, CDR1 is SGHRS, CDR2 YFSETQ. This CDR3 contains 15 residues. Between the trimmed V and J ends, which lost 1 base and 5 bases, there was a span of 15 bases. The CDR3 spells CASSLRTSSGETQYF. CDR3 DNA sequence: TGCGCCAGCAGCTTGCGTACTAGCTCGGGGGAGACCCAGTACTTC.

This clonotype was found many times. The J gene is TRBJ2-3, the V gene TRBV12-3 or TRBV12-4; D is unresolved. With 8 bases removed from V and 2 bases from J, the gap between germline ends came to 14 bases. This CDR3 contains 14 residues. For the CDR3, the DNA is TGTGCCAGCCGCCTCACCGGAAACACAGATACGCAGTATTTT. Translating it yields CASRLTGNTDTQYF.

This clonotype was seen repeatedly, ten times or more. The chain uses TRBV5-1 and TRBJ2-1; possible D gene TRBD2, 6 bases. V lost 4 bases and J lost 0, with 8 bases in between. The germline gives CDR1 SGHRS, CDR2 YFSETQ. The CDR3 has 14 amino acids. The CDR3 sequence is CASSPGDSYNEQFF. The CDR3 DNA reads TGCGCCAGCAGCCCGGGGGACTCCTACAATGAGCAGTTCTTC.

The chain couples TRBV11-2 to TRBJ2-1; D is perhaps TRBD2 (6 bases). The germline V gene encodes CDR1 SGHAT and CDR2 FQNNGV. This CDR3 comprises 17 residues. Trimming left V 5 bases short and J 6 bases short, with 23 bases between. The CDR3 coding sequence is TGTGCCAGCAGCCGTTTCCTTGGGCGGGATTACTTCAATGAGCAGTTCTTC. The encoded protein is CASSRFLGRDYFNEQFF. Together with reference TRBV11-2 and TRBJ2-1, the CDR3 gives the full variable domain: EAGVAQSPRYKIIEKRQSVAFWCNPISGHATLYWYQQILGQGPKLLIQFQNNGVVDDSQLPKDRFSAERLKGVDSTLKIQPAKLEDSAVYLCASSRFLGRDYFNEQFFGPGTRLTVL.

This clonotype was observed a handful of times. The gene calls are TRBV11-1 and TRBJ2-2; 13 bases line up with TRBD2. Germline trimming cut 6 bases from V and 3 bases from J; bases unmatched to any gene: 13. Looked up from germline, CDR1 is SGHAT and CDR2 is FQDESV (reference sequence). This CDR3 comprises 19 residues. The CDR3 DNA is TGTGCCAGCAGTCCCCCGGGACTAGCGGGACCGCGGGACACCGGGGAGCTGTTTTTT. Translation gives CASSPPGLAGPRDTGELFF.

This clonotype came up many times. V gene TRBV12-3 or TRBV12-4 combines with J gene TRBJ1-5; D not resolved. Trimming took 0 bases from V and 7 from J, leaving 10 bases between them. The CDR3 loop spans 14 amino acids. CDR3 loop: CASSLATPYQPQHF. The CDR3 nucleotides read TGTGCCAGCAGTTTAGCTACACCTTACCAGCCCCAGCATTTT.

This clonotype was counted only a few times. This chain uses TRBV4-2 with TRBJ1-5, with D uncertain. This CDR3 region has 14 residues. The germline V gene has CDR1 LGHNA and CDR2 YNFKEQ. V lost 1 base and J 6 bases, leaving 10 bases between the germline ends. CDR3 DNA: TGTGCCAGCAGCCAAGGTGCAGGCTCTCAGCCCCAGCATTTT. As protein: CASSQGAGSQPQHF.